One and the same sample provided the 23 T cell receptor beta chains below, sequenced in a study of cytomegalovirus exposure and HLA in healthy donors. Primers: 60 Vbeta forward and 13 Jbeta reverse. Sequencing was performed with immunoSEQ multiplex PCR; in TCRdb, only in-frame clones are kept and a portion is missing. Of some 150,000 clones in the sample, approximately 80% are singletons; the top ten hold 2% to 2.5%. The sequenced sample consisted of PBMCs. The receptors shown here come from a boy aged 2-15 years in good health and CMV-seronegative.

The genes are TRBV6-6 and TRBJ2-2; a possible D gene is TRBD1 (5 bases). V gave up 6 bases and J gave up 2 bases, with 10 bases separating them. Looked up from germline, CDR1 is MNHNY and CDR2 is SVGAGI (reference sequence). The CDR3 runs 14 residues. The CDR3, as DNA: TGTGCCAGCAGGCGGCAGGGTAACACCGGGGAGCTGTTTTTT. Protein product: CASRRQGNTGELFF.

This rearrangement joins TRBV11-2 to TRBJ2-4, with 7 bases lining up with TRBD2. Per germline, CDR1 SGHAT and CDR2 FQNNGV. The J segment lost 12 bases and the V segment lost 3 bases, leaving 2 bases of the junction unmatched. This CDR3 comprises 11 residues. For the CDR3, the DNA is TGTGCCAGCAGCTTGGCGGGAGATCAGTACTTC. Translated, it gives CASSLAGDQYF.

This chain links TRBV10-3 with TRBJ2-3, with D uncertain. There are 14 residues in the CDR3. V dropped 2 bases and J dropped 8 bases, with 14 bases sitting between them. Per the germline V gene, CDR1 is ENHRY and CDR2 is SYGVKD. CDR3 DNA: TGTGCCATCAGTGAGAAGGCAGTACTAAGTACGCAGTATTTT. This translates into CAISEKAVLSTQYF.

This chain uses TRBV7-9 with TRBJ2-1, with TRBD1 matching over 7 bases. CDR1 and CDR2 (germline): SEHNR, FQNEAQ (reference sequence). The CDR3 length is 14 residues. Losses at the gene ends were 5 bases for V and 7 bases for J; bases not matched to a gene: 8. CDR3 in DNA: TGTGCCAGCAGCCTATCCGACAGGGTAAATGAGCAGTTCTTC. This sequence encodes CASSLSDRVNEQFF.

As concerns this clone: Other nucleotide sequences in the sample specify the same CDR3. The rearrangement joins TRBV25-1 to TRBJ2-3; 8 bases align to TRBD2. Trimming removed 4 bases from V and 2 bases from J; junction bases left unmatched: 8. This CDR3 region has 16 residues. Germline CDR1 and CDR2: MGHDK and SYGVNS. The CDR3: CASSALTSGDTDTQYF. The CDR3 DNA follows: TGTGCCAGCAGTGCGTTAACTAGCGGAGACACAGATACGCAGTATTTT.

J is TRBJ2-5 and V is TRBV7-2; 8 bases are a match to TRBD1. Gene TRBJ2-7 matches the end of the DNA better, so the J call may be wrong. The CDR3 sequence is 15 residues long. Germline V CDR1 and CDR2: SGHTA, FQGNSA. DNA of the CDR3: TGTGCCAGCAGCTTAGTCGGACAGGGTGGATACGAGCAGTACTTC. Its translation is CASSLVGQGGYEQYF.

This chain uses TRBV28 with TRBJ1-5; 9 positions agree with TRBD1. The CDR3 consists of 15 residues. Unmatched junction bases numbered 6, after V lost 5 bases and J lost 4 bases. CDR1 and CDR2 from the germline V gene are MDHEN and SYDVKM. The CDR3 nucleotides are TGTGCCAGCAGTCGGGACAGGGTCGGAAATCAGCCCCAGCATTTT. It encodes CASSRDRVGNQPQHF.

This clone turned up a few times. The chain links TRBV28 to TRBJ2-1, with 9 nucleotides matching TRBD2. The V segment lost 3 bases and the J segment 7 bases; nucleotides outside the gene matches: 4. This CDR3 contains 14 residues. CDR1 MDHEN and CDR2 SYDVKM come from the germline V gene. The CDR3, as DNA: TGTGCCAGCAGTTTGGGACTAGCTCGTAATGAGCAGTTCTTC. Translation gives CASSLGLARNEQFF.

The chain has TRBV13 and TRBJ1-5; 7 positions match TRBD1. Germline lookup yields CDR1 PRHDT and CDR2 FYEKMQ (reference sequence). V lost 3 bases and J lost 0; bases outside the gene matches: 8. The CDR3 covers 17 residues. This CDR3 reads CASSLQQGLRSNQPQHF. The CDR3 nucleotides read TGTGCCAGCAGCTTGCAACAGGGGCTTCGTAGCAATCAGCCCCAGCATTTT. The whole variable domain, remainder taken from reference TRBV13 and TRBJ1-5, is AAGVIQSPRHLIKEKRETATLKCYPIPRHDTVYWYQQGPGQDPQFLISFYEKMQSDKGSIPDRFSAQQFSDYHSELNMSSLELGDSALYFCASSLQQGLRSNQPQHFGDGTRLSIL.

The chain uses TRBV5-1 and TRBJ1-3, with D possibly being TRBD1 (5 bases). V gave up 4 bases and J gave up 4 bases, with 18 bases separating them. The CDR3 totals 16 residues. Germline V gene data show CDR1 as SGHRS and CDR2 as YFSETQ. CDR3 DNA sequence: TGCGCCAGCAGCCTAAATTACAGGACAAGAGGAAACACCATATATTTT. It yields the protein CASSLNYRTRGNTIYF.

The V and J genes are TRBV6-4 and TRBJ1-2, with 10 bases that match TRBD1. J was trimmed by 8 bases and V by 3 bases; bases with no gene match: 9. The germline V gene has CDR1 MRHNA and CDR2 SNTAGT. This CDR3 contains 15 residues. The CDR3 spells CASSEVGQGSGGYTF. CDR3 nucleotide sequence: TGTGCCAGCAGTGAAGTGGGACAGGGGAGTGGAGGCTACACCTTC.

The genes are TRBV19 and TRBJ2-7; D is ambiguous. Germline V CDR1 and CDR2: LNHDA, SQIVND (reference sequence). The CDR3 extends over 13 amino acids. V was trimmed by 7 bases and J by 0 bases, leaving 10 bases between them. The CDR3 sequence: CASIDTDSYEQYF. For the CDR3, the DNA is TGTGCCAGTATCGACACCGACTCCTACGAGCAGTACTTC.

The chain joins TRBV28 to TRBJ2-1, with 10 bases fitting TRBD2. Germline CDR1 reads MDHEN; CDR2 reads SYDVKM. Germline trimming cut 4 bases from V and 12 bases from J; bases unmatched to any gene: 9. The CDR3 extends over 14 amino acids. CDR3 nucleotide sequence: TGTGCCAGCAGTTCCCTAGCGGGAGAAGGGTGGCAGTTCTTC. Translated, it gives CASSSLAGEGWQFF.

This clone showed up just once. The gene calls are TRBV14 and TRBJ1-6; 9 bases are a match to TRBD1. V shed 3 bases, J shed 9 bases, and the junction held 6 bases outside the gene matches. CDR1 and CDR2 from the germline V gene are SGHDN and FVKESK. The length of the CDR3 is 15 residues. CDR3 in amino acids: CASSQRGQGGSPLHF. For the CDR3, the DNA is TGTGCCAGCAGCCAGCGGGGACAGGGAGGTTCACCCCTCCACTTT.

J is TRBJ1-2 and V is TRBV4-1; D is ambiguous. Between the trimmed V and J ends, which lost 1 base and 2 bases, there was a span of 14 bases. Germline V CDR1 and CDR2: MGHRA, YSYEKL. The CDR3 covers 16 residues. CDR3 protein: CASSQGPGVINYGYTF. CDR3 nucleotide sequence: TGCGCCAGCAGCCAAGGTCCCGGAGTAATAAACTATGGCTACACCTTC.

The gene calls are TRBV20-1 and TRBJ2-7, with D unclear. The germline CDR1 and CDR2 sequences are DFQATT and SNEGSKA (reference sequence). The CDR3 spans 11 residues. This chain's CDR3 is CRTNTSYEQYF. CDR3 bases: TGCAGAACTAACACTTCCTACGAGCAGTACTTC.

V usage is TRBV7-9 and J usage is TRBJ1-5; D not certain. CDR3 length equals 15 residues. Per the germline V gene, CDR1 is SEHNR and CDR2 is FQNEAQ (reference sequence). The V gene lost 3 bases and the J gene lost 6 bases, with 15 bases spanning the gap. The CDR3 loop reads CASSLFGKVPQPQHF. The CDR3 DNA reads TGTGCCAGCAGCTTGTTCGGGAAGGTGCCTCAGCCCCAGCATTTT.

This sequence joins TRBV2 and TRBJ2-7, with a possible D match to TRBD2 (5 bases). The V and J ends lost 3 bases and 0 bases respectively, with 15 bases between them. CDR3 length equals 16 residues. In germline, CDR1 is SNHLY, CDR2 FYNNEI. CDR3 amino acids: CASSDSRRAGSYEQYF. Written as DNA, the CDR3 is TGTGCCAGCAGTGACTCCCGGCGGGCAGGCTCCTACGAGCAGTACTTC.

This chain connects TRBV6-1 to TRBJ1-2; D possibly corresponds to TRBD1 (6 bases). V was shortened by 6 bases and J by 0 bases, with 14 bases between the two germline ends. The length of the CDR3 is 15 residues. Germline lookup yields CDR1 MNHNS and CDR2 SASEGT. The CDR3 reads CASRPRTATNYGYTF. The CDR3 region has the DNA TGTGCCAGCAGACCACGGACAGCTACTAACTATGGCTACACCTTC.

The CDR3 coding sequence is TGTGCCAGCAGCTGGGGACATAACATCAACGAGCAGTACTTC. It translates to CASSWGHNINEQYF. The chain employs TRBV5-6 and TRBJ2-7, with a tentative D call TRBD1 (6 bases). CDR1 and CDR2 (germline): SGHDT, YYEEEE. The V gene lost 3 bases and the J gene lost 5 bases, with 15 bases spanning the gap. This CDR3 has 14 amino acids.

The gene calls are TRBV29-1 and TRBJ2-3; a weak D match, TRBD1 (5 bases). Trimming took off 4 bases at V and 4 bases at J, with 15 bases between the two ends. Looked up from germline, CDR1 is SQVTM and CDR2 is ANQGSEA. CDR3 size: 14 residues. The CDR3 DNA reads TGCAGCGTTGCACAGGTCGGCTTCGCAGATACGCAGTATTTT. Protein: CSVAQVGFADTQYF.

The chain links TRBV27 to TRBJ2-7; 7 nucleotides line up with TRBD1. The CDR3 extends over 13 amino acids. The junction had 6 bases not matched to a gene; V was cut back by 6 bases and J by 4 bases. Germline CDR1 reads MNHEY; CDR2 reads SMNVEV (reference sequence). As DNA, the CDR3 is TGTGCCAGCAGAGAAACAGGGGCATACGAGCAGTACTTC. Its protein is CASRETGAYEQYF.

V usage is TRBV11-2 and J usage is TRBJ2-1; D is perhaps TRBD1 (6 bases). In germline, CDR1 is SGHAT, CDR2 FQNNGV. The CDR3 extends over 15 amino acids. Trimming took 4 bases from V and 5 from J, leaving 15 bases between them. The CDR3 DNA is TGTGCCAGCAGCTGGGCAGGGGCTCTCCACAATGAGCAGTTCTTC. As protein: CASSWAGALHNEQFF. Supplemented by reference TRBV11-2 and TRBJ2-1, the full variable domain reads EAGVAQSPRYKIIEKRQSVAFWCNPISGHATLYWYQQILGQGPKLLIQFQNNGVVDDSQLPKDRFSAERLKGVDSTLKIQPAKLEDSAVYLCASSWAGALHNEQFFGPGTRLTVL.